The source of this T cell receptor beta chain is a study of vaccination effects on CD4 cells after COVID-19. Clones were read by immunoSEQ multiplex PCR, and TCRdb kept only the in-frame ones, dropping some. Found here are nearly 50,000 clones, around three quarters of them singletons; the top ten hold 5.4%. Germline-derived CDR1 and CDR2 are MDHEN and SYDVKM. The ends were cut back, 4 bases at V and 5 bases at J, with 17 bases in the middle. CDR3 length: 15 residues. For this clone: Its antigen is not identified.

The authors isolated CD4+ T cells after nine to eleven days of culture. It was between March and December 2020 that the person had a SARS-CoV-2 infection confirmed by PCR. Subjects were given two BNT162b2 or mRNA-1273 vaccine doses. The TCR comes from a human donor who had a prior SARS-CoV-2 infection. The chain recombines TRBV28 with TRBJ2-5; tentatively, D is TRBD2 (6 bases). The sequencing here drew on CD4+ T cells from PBMCs cultured without peptide, taken after COVID-19 vaccination. CDR3 in amino acids: CASSSGGSVSETQYF. The CDR3 coding sequence is TGTGCCAGCAGTTCTGGGGGGTCGGTTTCGGAGACCCAGTACTTC.